These 22 T cell receptor beta chains share one sample of origin, sequenced in a study of cytomegalovirus exposure and HLA in healthy donors. TCRdb's copy holds only in-frame clones and misses some; the assay was immunoSEQ multiplex PCR. The sample has approximately 150,000 clones, approximately 90% seen once; the top ten hold 4.5%. The specimen sequenced was PBMCs. These receptor sequences come from a man aged 18 to 29 in good health and CMV-seropositive.

With regard to this clone: An end of the junction differs from the germline gene, which may be a read error. The genes are TRBV9 and TRBJ1-4; D gene unclear. Germline V lookup: CDR1 SGDLS, CDR2 YYNGEE. The CDR3 is made up of 15 amino acids. CDR3 DNA sequence: TGTGCCAGCAGCGTGACGTCAGGATTATATGAACAACTGTTTTTT. Translation: CASSVTSGLYEQLFF. Full variable domain (rest looked up from reference TRBV9 and TRBJ1-4): DSGVTQTPKHLITATGQRVTLRCSPRSGDLSVYWYQQSLDQGLQFLIQYYNGEERAKGNILERFSAQQFPDLHSELNLSSLELGDSALYFCASSVTSGLYEQLFFGSGTQLSVL.

This clone was seen only once. The chain has TRBV28 and TRBJ1-2; 11 bases align to TRBD1. In germline, CDR1 is MDHEN, CDR2 SYDVKM. V dropped 4 bases and J dropped 4; count of bases not matched to a gene: 5. The CDR3 runs to 15 residues. For the CDR3, the DNA is TGTGCCAGCAGTTCCCGGGACAGGGGGGTCTATGGCTACACCTTC. Translated, it gives CASSSRDRGVYGYTF.

In its sample, this clone was seen many times. The CDR3 sequence: CTSRSGRVYYEQYF. The CDR3 bases are TGCACCAGCCGTAGCGGGAGGGTATATTACGAGCAGTACTTC. The chain is built from TRBV1 and TRBJ2-7; the DNA was not used to check the table's D call, TRBD2. TRBV1 has pseudogene status. CDR3 size: 14 residues.

The V and J genes are TRBV29-1 and TRBJ2-3, with D unclear. Germline assignment: CDR1 SQVTM and CDR2 ANQGSEA. The CDR3 covers 13 residues. The V end was cut by 5 bases, the J end by 0 bases, with 9 bases between. CDR3 coding DNA: TGCAGCGTTAGGAGTTCCAGCACAGATACGCAGTATTTT. The encoded protein is CSVRSSSTDTQYF.

The gene calls are TRBV6-6 and TRBJ2-2; the D gene is possibly TRBD2 (5 bases). Trimming cost V 0 bases and J 7 bases, with 15 bases left between them. There are 16 residues in the CDR3. Germline V lookup: CDR1 MNHNY, CDR2 SVGAGI (reference sequence). The CDR3 loop reads CASSYSSLTGSGELFF. DNA of the CDR3: TGTGCCAGCAGTTACTCGAGTTTGACGGGAAGCGGGGAGCTGTTTTTT.

The chain combines TRBV27 with TRBJ2-1; D not certain. V gave up 3 bases and J gave up 3 bases, with 12 bases separating them. CDR1 and CDR2 from the germline V gene are MNHEY and SMNVEV (reference sequence). This CDR3 is built from 15 residues. CDR3 in DNA: TGTGCCAGCAGTTTGGCTCTACGGGTCTACAATGAGCAGTTCTTC. Translation: CASSLALRVYNEQFF.

As for this clone: The same CDR3 also results from other DNA sequences found in this sample. This sequence joins TRBV5-4 and TRBJ1-3; perhaps TRBD1 as D (6 bases). The V gene lost 1 base and the J gene lost 4 bases, with 9 bases spanning the gap. The length of the CDR3 is 14 residues. Germline values: CDR1 SGHNT, CDR2 YYREEE (reference sequence). The CDR3 DNA follows: TGTGCCAGCAGCTTGACAGGGTCGGGAAACACCATATATTTT. This sequence encodes CASSLTGSGNTIYF. Supplemented by reference TRBV5-4 and TRBJ1-3, the full variable domain reads ETGVTQSPTHLIKTRGQQVTLRCSSQSGHNTVSWYQQALGQGPQFIFQYYREEENGRGNFPPRFSGLQFPNYSSELNVNALELDDSALYLCASSLTGSGNTIYFGEGSWLTVV.

This rearrangement joins TRBV6-6 to TRBJ1-2; 7 bases match TRBD1. V was clipped by 5 bases and J by 5 bases; unmatched bases: 8. The length of the CDR3 is 14 residues. Per the germline V gene, CDR1 is MNHNY and CDR2 is SVGAGI (reference sequence). The CDR3 loop reads CASSPRQGMYGYTF. CDR3 coding DNA: TGTGCCAGCAGTCCAAGACAGGGAATGTATGGCTACACCTTC.

This clone was seen once. The chain links TRBV29-1 to TRBJ1-4; possibly TRBD1 for D (6 bases). Trimming removed 6 bases at V and 3 bases at J, with 17 bases between. The CDR3 contains 15 residues. Germline V gene sequence: CDR1 SQVTM, CDR2 ANQGSEA. The CDR3 region has the DNA TGCAGCGTCGGGATCGGGGGGCCCTCTAATGAAAAACTGTTTTTT. Protein product: CSVGIGGPSNEKLFF.

The chain employs TRBV30 and TRBJ2-7; 7 bases align to TRBD2. CDR3 length: 15 amino acids. Trimming cost V 0 bases and J 3 bases; bases outside gene matches: 8. The germline V gene has CDR1 GTSNPN and CDR2 SVGIG (reference sequence). The CDR3 nucleotides are TGTGCCTGGAGTGTAAATTGGGGGGGAAACTACGAGCAGTACTTC. This gives the protein CAWSVNWGGNYEQYF.

The chain employs TRBV28 and TRBJ2-7; TRBD2 matches 8 bases. This CDR3 has 15 amino acids. The germline V gene has CDR1 MDHEN and CDR2 SYDVKM. Trimming cost V 4 bases and J 5 bases; bases outside gene matches: 10. The CDR3, as DNA: TGTGCCAGCAGTTATCCGGGACTAGGGATCCACGAGCAGTACTTC. This gives the protein CASSYPGLGIHEQYF.

The table lists this clone with a count of one. V and J are TRBV6-4 and TRBJ1-2; D unresolved. Trimming removed 0 bases at V and 7 bases at J, with 15 bases between. CDR3 length equals 15 residues. Germline assignment: CDR1 MRHNA and CDR2 SNTAGT. The CDR3, as DNA: TGTGCCAGCAGTGACTCGAGGGTCGCGGGGTTTGGCTACACCTTC. Protein sequence: CASSDSRVAGFGYTF.

V gene TRBV7-9 combines with J gene TRBJ2-7; D is possibly TRBD2 (6 bases). CDR3 size: 10 residues. Trimming shortened V by 11 bases and J by 2 bases, and 7 bases separated the two germline ends. The germline gives CDR1 SEHNR, CDR2 FQNEAQ (reference sequence). The CDR3 here is CAAGTYEQYF. In DNA, the CDR3 is TGTGCCGCGGGGACCTACGAGCAGTACTTC.

V is TRBV6-6 and J is TRBJ1-1, with a possible D match to TRBD1 (5 bases). V lost 9 bases and J lost 0, with 14 bases in between. The length of the CDR3 is 14 residues. Germline V gene data show CDR1 as MNHNY and CDR2 as SVGAGI (reference sequence). The CDR3 DNA reads TGTGCCAGTCTACCACAGGTGGTGAACACTGAAGCTTTCTTT. This sequence encodes CASLPQVVNTEAFF.

This rearrangement joins TRBV15 to TRBJ2-7; D gene ambiguous. The CDR3 runs 14 residues. Germline values: CDR1 LNHNV, CDR2 YYDKDF (reference sequence). V lost 1 base to trimming and J lost 5 bases, with 12 bases between them. The CDR3 region has the DNA TGTGCCACCAGCAGAGGCACCCGAACGGACGAGCAGTACTTC. It encodes CATSRGTRTDEQYF.

The V call is TRBV7-6, the J call TRBJ1-1; TRBD1 might be the D (5 bases). Trimming removed 5 bases from V and 2 bases from J, with 15 bases in between. CDR1 and CDR2 from the germline V gene are SGHVS and FNYEAQ. The CDR3 is made up of 15 amino acids. In DNA form, the CDR3 reads TGTGCCAGCAGCCCGACCGGGGGGGTTAACACTGAAGCTTTCTTT. This sequence encodes CASSPTGGVNTEAFF.

This rearrangement joins TRBV19 to TRBJ2-2, with D maybe TRBD2 (5 bases). Germline V CDR1 and CDR2: LNHDA, SQIVND (reference sequence). The CDR3 runs 15 residues. V lost 3 bases and J lost 5, with 13 bases in between. CDR3 loop: CASSIGPPGTGELFF. DNA of the CDR3: TGTGCCAGTAGTATCGGGCCTCCGGGGACCGGGGAGCTGTTTTTT.

V is TRBV19 and J is TRBJ1-1; D remains ambiguous. CDR1 and CDR2 (germline): LNHDA, SQIVND (reference sequence). The CDR3 runs 14 residues. Trimming shortened V by 3 bases and J by 4 bases, and 12 bases separated the two germline ends. As DNA, the CDR3 is TGTGCCAGTAGTATTGGCAGGTTTCCCACTGAAGCTTTCTTT. It yields the protein CASSIGRFPTEAFF.

The rearrangement uses TRBV18 and TRBJ2-5; 7 bases align to TRBD1. The junction had 9 bases not matched to a gene; V was cut back by 6 bases and J by 5 bases. CDR1 and CDR2 from the germline V gene are KGHSH and LQKENI. The CDR3 runs to 14 residues. The CDR3 spells CASSLGQVAETQYF. The CDR3 nucleotides are TGTGCCAGCTCCCTAGGACAGGTTGCGGAGACCCAGTACTTC.

The chain uses TRBV9 and TRBJ1-1; 7 positions agree with TRBD1. The CDR3 runs 20 residues. Trimming took 0 bases from V and 3 from J; bases not matched to a gene: 20. Germline V lookup: CDR1 SGDLS, CDR2 YYNGEE. For the CDR3, the DNA is TGTGCCAGCAGCGTAGACTCAAGGCCCCACAGGGGCCGTTGGGACACTGAAGCTTTCTTT. This translates into CASSVDSRPHRGRWDTEAFF.

The chain links TRBV5-1 to TRBJ1-4, with TRBD1 matching 7 bases. Germline CDR1 reads SGHRS; CDR2 reads YFSETQ. The CDR3 length is 16 residues. The trim removed 6 bases at V and 4 bases at J, leaving 12 bases unmatched. Here the CDR3 reads CASTSLGDRVNEKLFF. The CDR3 nucleotides read TGCGCCAGCACCTCGCTCGGGGACAGAGTTAATGAAAAACTGTTTTTT.

The chain combines TRBV6-5 with TRBJ1-2; 7 bases are shared with TRBD1. CDR1 MNHEY and CDR2 SVGAGI come from the germline V gene. With V trimmed by 2 bases and J by 6 bases, 3 bases remained unmatched. The CDR3 has 13 residues. For the CDR3, the DNA is TGTGCCAGCAGTTACAGGGGGCTTGATGGCTACACCTTC. It yields the protein CASSYRGLDGYTF.